The subject of this entry is one TCR beta chain. What it binds is not known. The junction had 6 bases not matched to a gene; V was cut back by 3 bases and J by 8 bases. Germline values: CDR1 MDHEN, CDR2 SYDVKM. The CDR3 is 14 amino acids. The data were taken from a study of cytomegalovirus exposure and HLA in healthy donors. Study-wide background: Researchers previously reported finding more than 100 million unique TCR beta sequences from 170 million or so T cells. Study outcomes and limitations: Earlier analysis yielded a pattern in which most TCR beta V segments were productive about 90% or about 30% of the time.

The PCR used 60 Vbeta and 13 Jbeta primers. Per the study methods: In a later analysis, of 84 million or so unique beta chains, around 9.9 million appeared in at least two donors. Some clones are missing from TCRdb's copy, which holds only in-frame ones; the method was immunoSEQ multiplex PCR. For V, J and clone size, that table is used; D and trimming come from the DNA. The repertoire holds roughly 130,000 clones, with roughly 79% as singletons. Material for sequencing was PBMCs. The chain carries TRBV28 and TRBJ1-2, with 10 positions matching TRBD1. This clonotype was obtained from a woman aged 50 to 65 in good health and CMV-seronegative. CDR3 nucleotides: TGTGCCAGCAGTTTCGACAGGGGGCTAAAAGGCTACACCTTC. Protein: CASSFDRGLKGYTF.